This T cell receptor beta chain was retrieved from a study of blood T cells in healthy people across ages. The V gene's germline CDR1 is LNHDA and CDR2 SQIVND (reference sequence). The CDR3 has 15 amino acids. With 7 bases removed from V and 0 bases from J, the gap between germline ends came to 14 bases. Combining a sample-barcoded 5' primer with a J-beta primer mix, a second PCR ran for roughly 7 to 11 cycles. TCRdb re-derived calls from the 5' RACE reads in MiXCR, one entry per CDR3 protein. The sample shows 1.8 million or so distinct CDR3 sequences, more than 35% of them seen only once. The clonotype was recovered from a human donor in good health. The chain is built from TRBV19 and TRBJ2-3; D remains ambiguous. The sample comprised blood. CDR3 region: CASKLTAHSTDTQYF. The DNA for the CDR3 is TGTGCCAGTAAGTTGACTGCCCATAGCACAGATACGCAGTATTTT.